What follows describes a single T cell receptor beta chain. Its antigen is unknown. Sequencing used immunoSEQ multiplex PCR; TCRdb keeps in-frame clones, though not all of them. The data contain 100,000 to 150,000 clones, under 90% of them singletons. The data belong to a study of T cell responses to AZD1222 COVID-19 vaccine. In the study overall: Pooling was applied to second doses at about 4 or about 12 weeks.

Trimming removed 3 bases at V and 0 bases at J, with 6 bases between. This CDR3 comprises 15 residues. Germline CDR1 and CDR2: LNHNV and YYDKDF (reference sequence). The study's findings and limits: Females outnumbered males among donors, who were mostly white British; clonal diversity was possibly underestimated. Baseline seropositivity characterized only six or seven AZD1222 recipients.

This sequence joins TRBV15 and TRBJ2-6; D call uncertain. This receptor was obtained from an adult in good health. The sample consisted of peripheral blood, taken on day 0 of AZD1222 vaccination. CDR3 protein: CATSRPGSGANVLTF. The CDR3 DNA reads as TGTGCCACCAGCAGGCCGGGCTCTGGGGCCAACGTCCTGACTTTC.